The 29 T cell receptor beta chains listed next were all sequenced from one sample in a study of shared clonotypes between healthy human individuals. Assay used: immunoSEQ multiplex PCR; TCRdb lists only in-frame clones, some missing. Of hundreds of thousands of clones listed, roughly 80% are singletons. The sequencing input was PBMCs. Receptors were obtained from a woman between 40 and 55 years old in good health. Some clones in this sample may be carry-over from other donors' samples.

The chain combines TRBV5-1 with TRBJ2-5; 7 bases align to TRBD2. Germline V gene data show CDR1 as SGHRS and CDR2 as YFSETQ. There are 15 residues in the CDR3. J lost 3 bases, V lost 0 bases, and 5 bases had no gene match. The CDR3 region is CASSLAVGGEETQYF. In nucleotides, the CDR3 is TGCGCCAGCAGCTTGGCCGTGGGAGGGGAAGAGACCCAGTACTTC.

V gene TRBV20-1 combines with J gene TRBJ1-3; D gene unclear. V lost 7 bases to trimming and J lost 3 bases, with 7 bases between them. The germline V gene encodes CDR1 DFQATT and CDR2 SNEGSKA (reference sequence). The length of the CDR3 is 11 residues. The CDR3 nucleotides read TGCAGTGTCAGCGGTGGAAACACCATATATTTT. Amino acid sequence: CSVSGGNTIYF.

Concerning this clone: This sequence may be a read error, since a much larger clone differs from it by one base. The chain links TRBV28 to TRBJ1-1, with D maybe TRBD1 (6 bases). V gave up 6 bases and J gave up 1 base, with 9 bases separating them. In germline, CDR1 is MDHEN, CDR2 SYDVKM. CDR3 size: 13 residues. CDR3: CASRKQGNTEAFF. CDR3 in DNA: TGTGCCAGCAGAAAACAGGGGAACACTGAAGCTTTCTTT.

This chain joins TRBV4-1 and TRBJ2-1; unclear D gene. Trimming removed 0 bases at V and 10 bases at J, with 10 bases between. CDR3 length equals 13 residues. Germline V gene lookup returns CDR1 MGHRA and CDR2 YSYEKL. The CDR3 reads CASSQDPAREQFF. The DNA for the CDR3 is TGCGCCAGCAGCCAAGACCCCGCTAGGGAGCAGTTCTTC.

V gene TRBV19 combines with J gene TRBJ2-2; no clear D. The CDR3 contains 16 residues. V lost 3 bases to trimming and J lost 0 bases, with 11 bases between them. Germline V gene lookup returns CDR1 LNHDA and CDR2 SQIVND (reference sequence). CDR3 sequence (DNA): TGTGCCAGTAGTATTGGCAGAACCACGAACACCGGGGAGCTGTTTTTT. It yields the protein CASSIGRTTNTGELFF.

This chain connects TRBV7-9 to TRBJ1-2; tentative D call: TRBD1 (5 bases). The V gene lost 5 bases and the J gene lost 7 bases, with 17 bases spanning the gap. Germline V lookup: CDR1 SEHNR, CDR2 FQNEAQ (reference sequence). This CDR3 spans 14 amino acids. This CDR3 is CASSTGGDGVGYTF. CDR3 DNA: TGTGCCAGCAGCACCGGGGGGGATGGTGTTGGCTACACCTTC.

This sequence joins TRBV30 and TRBJ2-1, with 9 bases that match TRBD2. V shed 5 bases and J 4 bases; nucleotides not matched to a gene: 3. Germline CDR1 is GTSNPN and CDR2 is SVGIG (reference sequence). CDR3 size: 13 residues. CDR3 bases: TGTGCCTGGTTAGCGGGAGTATACAATGAGCAGTTCTTC. This encodes CAWLAGVYNEQFF.

This chain links TRBV7-2 with TRBJ1-5; 10 positions match TRBD1. Germline trimming cut 4 bases from V and 4 bases from J; bases unmatched to any gene: 7. In germline, CDR1 is SGHTA, CDR2 FQGNSA. The length of the CDR3 is 16 residues. This chain's CDR3 is CASSYKTGGLNQPQHF. CDR3 nucleotide sequence: TGTGCCAGCAGCTACAAGACAGGGGGCTTGAATCAGCCCCAGCATTTT.

This clone was seen more than once but under ten times. The chain links TRBV28 to TRBJ1-1, with TRBD1 identical over 10 bases. This CDR3 has 16 amino acids. CDR1 and CDR2 from the germline V gene are MDHEN and SYDVKM. Unmatched junction bases numbered 15, after V lost 10 bases and J lost 4 bases. This chain's CDR3 is CAIVDRGTGDGTEAFF. The CDR3 coding sequence is TGTGCCATCGTGGACAGGGGGACGGGGGACGGCACTGAAGCTTTCTTT.

The chain carries TRBV5-8 and TRBJ2-1, with a weak D call TRBD1 (6 bases). CDR3 length: 13 amino acids. CDR1 SGHTS and CDR2 YDEGEE come from the germline V gene. Trimming cost V 4 bases and J 3 bases, with 8 bases left between them. This CDR3 reads CASSGDNYNEQFF. The CDR3 coding sequence is TGTGCCAGCAGCGGGGACAACTACAATGAGCAGTTCTTC.

The chain uses TRBV2 and TRBJ2-3; D is unclear. The ends were cut back, 3 bases at V and 1 base at J, with 5 bases in the middle. Germline CDR1 is SNHLY and CDR2 is FYNNEI. The CDR3 is 13 amino acids. DNA of the CDR3: TGTGCCAGCAGTGAGTTACGCACAGATACGCAGTATTTT. It codes for CASSELRTDTQYF. Together with reference TRBV2 and TRBJ2-3, the CDR3 gives the full variable domain: EPEVTQTPSHQVTQMGQEVILRCVPISNHLYFYWYRQILGQKVEFLVSFYNNEISEKSEIFDDQFSVERPDGSNFTLKIRSTKLEDSAMYFCASSELRTDTQYFGPGTRLTVL.

The genes are TRBV18 and TRBJ2-5, with 8 bases fitting TRBD1. In germline, CDR1 is KGHSH, CDR2 LQKENI. The length of the CDR3 is 15 residues. Losses at the gene ends were 1 base for V and 5 bases for J; bases not matched to a gene: 6. Written as DNA, the CDR3 is TGTGCCAGCTCACCACTGACAGGGGACGGGGAGACCCAGTACTTC. This codes for CASSPLTGDGETQYF.

CDR3 in DNA: TGTGCCAGCACCGTAGCGGGAGGCTACAATGAGCAGTTCTTC. This encodes CASTVAGGYNEQFF. The gene calls are TRBV27 and TRBJ2-1, with 10 bases that match TRBD2. Germline CDR1 MNHEY, CDR2 SMNVEV (reference sequence). The CDR3 has 14 amino acids. V lost 7 bases to trimming and J lost 3 bases; unmatched junction nucleotides: 3.

This chain uses TRBV28 with TRBJ2-7; 10 nucleotides agree with TRBD2. Per germline, CDR1 MDHEN and CDR2 SYDVKM. CDR3 length: 15 amino acids. The V gene end was trimmed by 4 bases and the J gene end by 2 bases; junction bases not matched to a gene: 5. The CDR3: CASSSPSGRAYEQYF. CDR3 bases: TGTGCCAGCAGTTCGCCCAGCGGGAGGGCCTACGAGCAGTACTTC.

The V gene is TRBV4-1, the J gene TRBJ2-5, with 7 nucleotides matching TRBD2. The J call is uncertain, as TRBJ2-7 better fits the DNA end. CDR3 length equals 17 residues. Germline assignment: CDR1 MGHRA and CDR2 YSYEKL. CDR3 nucleotides: TGCGCCAGCAGCCTAATTACCGGGACTACCCTTTCCTACGAGCAGTACTTC. It codes for CASSLITGTTLSYEQYF.

V and J are TRBV19 and TRBJ1-1, with 7 bases fitting TRBD1. CDR1 is LNHDA and CDR2 is SQIVND in the germline V gene (reference sequence). The CDR3 consists of 15 residues. Trimming removed 8 bases from V and 4 bases from J; junction bases left unmatched: 13. CDR3 sequence: CASSPAVQGTTEAFF. Written as DNA, the CDR3 is TGTGCCAGTTCCCCGGCGGTACAGGGGACCACTGAAGCTTTCTTT.

The chain links TRBV10-2 to TRBJ2-1, with 7 bases that match TRBD2. V lost 3 bases to trimming and J lost 6 bases; unmatched junction nucleotides: 8. The V gene's germline CDR1 is WSHSY and CDR2 SAAADI. This CDR3 spans 15 amino acids. DNA for the CDR3: TGCGCCAGCAGTGAACGGGGGAGGGCCTCCAATGAGCAGTTCTTC. Protein product: CASSERGRASNEQFF.

The chain has TRBV7-6 and TRBJ2-3, with D unclear. CDR3 size: 15 residues. V was cut by 5 bases and J by 1 base, with 13 bases left in between. Germline V CDR1 and CDR2: SGHVS, FNYEAQ. For the CDR3, the DNA is TGTGCCAGCAGCCTCACTATGCCTGGCACAGATACGCAGTATTTT. This sequence encodes CASSLTMPGTDTQYF.

The chain has TRBV7-2 and TRBJ2-3; D not resolved. Germline lookup yields CDR1 SGHTA and CDR2 FQGNSA. The CDR3 consists of 14 residues. With 5 bases removed from V and 2 bases from J, the gap between germline ends came to 11 bases. The CDR3 nucleotides are TGTGCCAGCAGCCTGGCTATCCACACAGATACGCAGTATTTT. Protein: CASSLAIHTDTQYF.

This chain connects TRBV2 to TRBJ2-3; D gene uncertain. Germline loops: CDR1 SNHLY, CDR2 FYNNEI. Trimming pared 3 bases from V and 0 bases from J, leaving 7 bases between. The CDR3 covers 14 residues. CDR3 coding DNA: TGTGCCAGCAGTGACTCCCGTAGCACAGATACGCAGTATTTT. As protein: CASSDSRSTDTQYF.

The chain joins TRBV7-8 to TRBJ2-7, with D perhaps assigned TRBD1 or TRBD2 (5 bases each). V was clipped by 3 bases and J by 1 base, with 13 bases between them. The CDR3 totals 15 residues. Germline loops: CDR1 SGHVS, CDR2 FQNEAQ. The CDR3 region is CASSFVREYSYEQYF. The CDR3 DNA sequence: TGTGCCAGCAGCTTTGTCAGGGAGTATTCCTACGAGCAGTACTTC. Drawing the rest from reference TRBV7-8 and TRBJ2-7, the complete variable domain is GAGVSQSPRYKVAKRGQDVALRCDPISGHVSLFWYQQALGQGPEFLTYFQNEAQLDKSGLPSDRFFAERPEGSVSTLKIQRTQQEDSAVYLCASSFVREYSYEQYFGPGTRLTVT.

For this clone: With a much larger clone just one base away, this may be a read error. Other DNA sequences in this sample translate to the same CDR3. The chain combines TRBV7-3 with TRBJ1-1; D may be TRBD1 (6 bases). The CDR3 totals 13 residues. CDR1 is SGHTA and CDR2 is FQGTGA in the germline V gene. Trimming took 5 bases from V and 0 from J, leaving 7 bases between them. The CDR3 reads CASSRQVNTEAFF. The CDR3 nucleotides are TGTGCCAGCAGCCGACAGGTGAACACTGAAGCTTTCTTT.

The rearrangement links TRBV6-6 to TRBJ2-3; 8 bases are shared with TRBD2. From germline, CDR1 is MNHNY and CDR2 SVGAGI (reference sequence). This CDR3 comprises 16 residues. Losses at the gene ends were 6 bases for V and 1 base for J; bases not matched to a gene: 9. CDR3 sequence reads: CASRRGLASGTDTQYF. As DNA, the CDR3 is TGTGCCAGCAGGAGAGGACTAGCCTCCGGCACAGATACGCAGTATTTT.

The rearrangement joins TRBV20-1 to TRBJ1-1; possible D gene TRBD1, 5 bases. Trimming pared 3 bases from V and 7 bases from J, leaving 6 bases between. Germline V gene data show CDR1 as DFQATT and CDR2 as SNEGSKA (reference sequence). The length of the CDR3 is 10 residues. CDR3 coding DNA: TGCAGTGCTAGGGACATTGAAGCTTTCTTT. Protein sequence: CSARDIEAFF.

J is TRBJ2-1 and V is TRBV27; D is unclear. Germline V lookup: CDR1 MNHEY, CDR2 SMNVEV (reference sequence). This CDR3 spans 16 amino acids. Between the trimmed V and J ends, which lost 4 bases and 10 bases, there was a span of 23 bases. The CDR3 coding sequence is TGTGCCAGCAGTTCCAGTGTGCGAAAGGAATTATGGGAGCAGTTCTTC. Translated: CASSSSVRKELWEQFF.

The chain uses TRBV4-1 and TRBJ2-7, with D possibly matching TRBD2 (6 bases). CDR3 length: 12 residues. Deletions cut 1 base from V and 6 bases from J, with 7 bases between. From germline, CDR1 is MGHRA and CDR2 YSYEKL. The CDR3 loop reads CASSQVGGEQYF. The CDR3 nucleotides read TGCGCCAGCAGCCAAGTCGGGGGCGAGCAGTACTTC.

The chain carries TRBV18 and TRBJ1-5; D is unclear. V shed 5 bases and J shed 3 bases, with 5 bases lying between them. In germline, CDR1 is KGHSH, CDR2 LQKENI. This CDR3 is built from 12 residues. Here the CDR3 reads CASSTYNQPQHF. For the CDR3, the DNA is TGTGCCAGCTCAACCTACAATCAGCCCCAGCATTTT.

The rearrangement links TRBV2 to TRBJ2-3; perhaps D is TRBD1 or TRBD2 (6 bases each). The germline V gene has CDR1 SNHLY and CDR2 FYNNEI. Trimming took 6 bases from V and 2 from J, leaving 9 bases between them. The CDR3 covers 13 residues. The CDR3 DNA is TGTGCCAGCAGGCGGGACACCACAGATACGCAGTATTTT. Its translation: CASRRDTTDTQYF.

The chain couples TRBV9 to TRBJ2-2, with D uncertain. Germline CDR1 reads SGDLS; CDR2 reads YYNGEE. The CDR3 length is 14 residues. Trimming removed 2 bases at V and 6 bases at J, with 11 bases between. Here the CDR3 reads CASSVSAWAGELFF. CDR3 nucleotide sequence: TGTGCCAGCAGCGTGAGTGCGTGGGCCGGGGAGCTGTTTTTT.